Below, 27 T cell receptor beta chains from the same sample are listed, as sequenced in a study of cytotoxic CD8 clonotypes in ibrutinib-treated CLL (dated by TCRdb to the early 2020s). The receptor library was made with the immunoSEQ multiplex PCR assay. Sourced from immuneACCESS, this table was stored by TCRdb with only in-frame sequences that have V and J called. A share of the clones is absent; for the studies checked, an unresolved V gene accounts for under half, and the remainder has no known explanation. Present in this sample are over 250,000 clones, around 77% of which were seen just once. The biggest ten clones account for about 5.3% of the sample. The sample's time point, from its label and the paper: progressive disease on ibrutinib. The input for sequencing was PBMCs, taken at disease progression, from a patient treated with ibrutinib. The receptors originated from a human donor with chronic lymphocytic leukemia.

The chain joins TRBV4-1 to TRBJ2-3, with TRBD1 matching 8 bases. Looked up from germline, CDR1 is MGHRA and CDR2 is YSYEKL. The CDR3 is 16 amino acids. V lost 2 bases, J lost 0 bases, and 4 bases stayed unmatched. CDR3 sequence reads: CASSQLQGVSTDTQYF. CDR3 nucleotide sequence: TGCGCCAGCAGCCAACTACAGGGGGTCAGCACAGATACGCAGTATTTT.

V usage is TRBV5-1 and J usage is TRBJ2-1; no firm D call. Trimming took off 2 bases at V and 2 bases at J, with 11 bases between the two ends. The CDR3 loop spans 15 amino acids. Germline V gene data show CDR1 as SGHRS and CDR2 as YFSETQ. CDR3 sequence: CASSFQRITYNEQFF. DNA of the CDR3: TGCGCCAGCAGCTTCCAGAGGATTACCTACAATGAGCAGTTCTTC.

The genes are TRBV28 and TRBJ2-7; TRBD1 matches 7 bases. Looked up from germline, CDR1 is MDHEN and CDR2 is SYDVKM. Trimming took 5 bases from V and 3 from J; bases not matched to a gene: 4. This CDR3 region has 13 residues. CDR3 sequence: CASSEQGSYEQYF. As DNA, the CDR3 is TGTGCCAGCAGTGAACAGGGGAGCTACGAGCAGTACTTC.

The rearrangement links TRBV5-4 to TRBJ2-1, with 10 nucleotides matching TRBD2. Germline V gene sequence: CDR1 SGHNT, CDR2 YYREEE (reference sequence). Germline trimming cut 9 bases from V and 3 bases from J; bases unmatched to any gene: 6. This CDR3 has 14 amino acids. As DNA, the CDR3 is TGTGCCATAAAAAGGACTAGCGGCTACAATGAGCAGTTCTTC. Translating it yields CAIKRTSGYNEQFF.

V usage is TRBV27 and J usage is TRBJ2-7; a possible D gene is TRBD2 (5 bases). The CDR3 extends over 15 amino acids. V lost 4 bases to trimming and J lost 2 bases, with 15 bases between them. Germline-derived CDR1 and CDR2 are MNHEY and SMNVEV (reference sequence). CDR3 nucleotide sequence: TGTGCCAGCAGTTCTCGGGGTGGACCCCCCTACGAGCAGTACTTC. Translated, it gives CASSSRGGPPYEQYF.

The gene calls are TRBV5-1 and TRBJ1-5; D unresolved. The V gene lost 0 bases and the J gene lost 3 bases, with 4 bases spanning the gap. Germline V gene data show CDR1 as SGHRS and CDR2 as YFSETQ. CDR3 length: 13 residues. CDR3 loop: CASSLGFNQPQHF. CDR3 bases: TGCGCCAGCAGCTTGGGGTTCAATCAGCCCCAGCATTTT.

The rearrangement links TRBV18 to TRBJ2-7, with TRBD2 matching 11 bases. The CDR3 loop spans 16 amino acids. Germline-derived CDR1 and CDR2 are KGHSH and LQKENI. Trimming cost V 3 bases and J 2 bases; bases outside gene matches: 6. The DNA for the CDR3 is TGTGCCAGCTCACCCCCAGGGACTAGCGGAACCTACGAGCAGTACTTC. It yields the protein CASSPPGTSGTYEQYF.

The sample holds a few counts of this clone. The genes are TRBV15 and TRBJ2-6, with a possible D match to TRBD1 (5 bases). The V gene's germline CDR1 is LNHNV and CDR2 YYDKDF (reference sequence). This CDR3 comprises 15 residues. The V end was cut by 8 bases, the J end by 5 bases, with 16 bases between. The CDR3, as DNA: TGTGCCACCTCCCCTTGGACAATTCGGGCCAACGTCCTGACTTTC. This gives the protein CATSPWTIRANVLTF.

This chain connects TRBV6-5 to TRBJ1-6, with D tentatively TRBD1 (6 bases). From germline, CDR1 is MNHEY and CDR2 SVGAGI. The CDR3 runs 15 residues. V lost 5 bases and J 6 bases, leaving 14 bases between the germline ends. CDR3 region: CASSTGTPFNSPLHF. The CDR3 coding sequence is TGTGCCAGCAGTACCGGGACACCATTTAATTCACCCCTCCACTTT.

The V and J genes are TRBV29-1 and TRBJ1-1; D gene ambiguous. Germline CDR1 reads SQVTM; CDR2 reads ANQGSEA. The CDR3 contains 14 residues. Trimming cost V 3 bases and J 2 bases, with 13 bases left between them. The CDR3 nucleotides are TGCAGCGTTGACTACGAGGGATTTAACACTGAAGCTTTCTTT. Protein product: CSVDYEGFNTEAFF.

This clone turned up a few times. This rearrangement joins TRBV4-1 to TRBJ1-2; TRBD1 might be the D (5 bases). The CDR3 spans 14 residues. CDR1 is MGHRA, CDR2 YSYEKL, per germline. V shed 5 bases and J shed 7 bases, with 17 bases lying between them. The CDR3 DNA reads TGCGCCAGCAGCACGGTATCGGGGGGTGGTGGCTACACCTTC. Its protein is CASSTVSGGGGYTF.

This clone was counted a few times. The chain carries TRBV10-1 and TRBJ2-5, with D hard to call. There are 12 residues in the CDR3. CDR1 WNHNN and CDR2 SYGVQD come from the germline V gene (reference sequence). Trimming took 2 bases from V and 6 from J, leaving 7 bases between them. The CDR3 protein is CASSEGFKTQYF. The CDR3 coding sequence is TGCGCCAGCAGTGAGGGGTTCAAGACCCAGTACTTC.

V and J are TRBV19 and TRBJ2-7; D is ambiguous. The germline V gene encodes CDR1 LNHDA and CDR2 SQIVND (reference sequence). The CDR3 totals 13 residues. V lost 3 bases and J 6 bases, leaving 12 bases between the germline ends. In DNA, the CDR3 is TGTGCCAGTAGTATCCCGGGTGGGTTCGAGCAGTACTTC. It codes for CASSIPGGFEQYF.

The V call is TRBV7-2, the J call TRBJ2-7, with 9 bases that match TRBD1. Trimming took 5 bases from V and 3 from J; bases not matched to a gene: 5. Germline V gene data show CDR1 as SGHTA and CDR2 as FQGNSA. This CDR3 is 14 amino acids long. CDR3 nucleotide sequence: TGTGCCAGCAGCCAACAGGGGGCCGTCTACGAGCAGTACTTC. Its translation: CASSQQGAVYEQYF.

J is TRBJ2-2 and V is TRBV29-1, with 9 bases aligning to TRBD2. The CDR3 loop spans 16 amino acids. From germline, CDR1 is SQVTM and CDR2 ANQGSEA. V lost 1 base and J lost 1; bases outside the gene matches: 4. CDR3 sequence: CSVEGSGGVNTGELFF. The CDR3 nucleotides read TGCAGCGTTGAAGGTAGCGGGGGCGTGAACACCGGGGAGCTGTTTTTT.

The V gene is TRBV6-6, the J gene TRBJ2-1; 7 bases align to TRBD2. V dropped 6 bases and J dropped 4; count of bases not matched to a gene: 3. This CDR3 has 13 residues. Germline CDR1 is MNHNY and CDR2 is SVGAGI (reference sequence). CDR3: CASRNSGYNEQFF. DNA for the CDR3: TGTGCCAGCAGGAATAGCGGGTACAATGAGCAGTTCTTC.

The rearrangement links TRBV5-4 to TRBJ2-7; D unclear. Between the trimmed V and J ends, which lost 5 bases and 3 bases, there was a span of 6 bases. The CDR3 covers 11 residues. Germline CDR1 and CDR2: SGHNT and YYREEE (reference sequence). In DNA, the CDR3 is TGTGCCAGCAGGGATCTCTACGAGCAGTACTTC. This encodes CASRDLYEQYF.

This clone was seen a handful of times. The J gene is TRBJ2-2, the V gene TRBV9; TRBD2 is a possible D gene (6 bases). The CDR3 covers 12 residues. CDR1 is SGDLS and CDR2 is YYNGEE in the germline V gene. V was cut by 5 bases and J by 6 bases, with 8 bases left in between. The chain's CDR3 is CASRTSPGELFF. For the CDR3, the DNA is TGTGCCAGCAGGACTAGTCCCGGGGAGCTGTTTTTT.

The chain uses TRBV19 and TRBJ2-2, with D possibly called TRBD1 or TRBD2 (5 bases each). The V end was cut by 7 bases, the J end by 0 bases, with 15 bases between. Germline V gene data show CDR1 as LNHDA and CDR2 as SQIVND (reference sequence). The length of the CDR3 is 16 residues. CDR3 nucleotides: TGTGCCAGTACCCCGCCGGGACGCTCGAACACCGGGGAGCTGTTTTTT. Translated: CASTPPGRSNTGELFF.

The rearrangement joins TRBV7-8 to TRBJ2-2; 12 nucleotides line up with TRBD2. Germline CDR1 is SGHVS and CDR2 is FQNEAQ. The J segment lost 3 bases and the V segment lost 1 base, leaving 9 bases of the junction unmatched. There are 19 residues in the CDR3. This CDR3 reads CASSLGSSGGAVYTGELFF. The CDR3 bases are TGTGCCAGCAGCTTAGGCTCTAGCGGGGGGGCTGTTTACACCGGGGAGCTGTTTTTT.

The V gene is TRBV5-8, the J gene TRBJ2-5; 13 bases align to TRBD2. The germline V gene has CDR1 SGHTS and CDR2 YDEGEE. CDR3 length: 16 residues. V shed 3 bases and J 3 bases; nucleotides not matched to a gene: 5. CDR3 amino acids: CASSYGLAGEEETQYF. In DNA form, the CDR3 reads TGTGCCAGCAGCTACGGACTAGCGGGGGAAGAAGAGACCCAGTACTTC.

The chain couples TRBV6-1 to TRBJ2-7; D ambiguous. The CDR3 sequence is 14 residues long. Germline V gives CDR1 MNHNS, CDR2 SASEGT. Trimming left V 0 bases short and J 3 bases short, with 9 bases between. The CDR3 DNA reads as TGTGCCAGCAGTGAAGCGCTCGGAGTCTACGAGCAGTACTTC. This codes for CASSEALGVYEQYF.

The chain carries TRBV11-3 and TRBJ2-1; a weak D match, TRBD1 (5 bases). This CDR3 has 15 residues. The germline V gene encodes CDR1 SGHNT and CDR2 YENEEA. Trimming took off 0 bases at V and 8 bases at J, with 14 bases between the two ends. The CDR3 bases are TGTGCCAGCAGCTTAGATGGTGGGGCCTGGGATGAGCAGTTCTTC. This sequence encodes CASSLDGGAWDEQFF. The complete variable domain, with remaining parts taken from reference TRBV11-3 and TRBJ2-1, reads EAGVVQSPRYKIIEKKQPVAFWCNPISGHNTLYWYLQNLGQGPELLIRYENEEAVDDSQLPKDRFSAERLKGVDSTLKIQPAELGDSAVYLCASSLDGGAWDEQFFGPGTRLTVL.

The chain couples TRBV18 to TRBJ1-3, with D unresolved. Trimming left V 3 bases short and J 0 bases short, with 9 bases between. The CDR3 contains 15 residues. Germline CDR1 reads KGHSH; CDR2 reads LQKENI. This CDR3 is CASSPNPSSGNTIYF. The CDR3 DNA is TGTGCCAGCTCACCGAATCCTAGCTCTGGAAACACCATATATTTT.

The chain is built from TRBV6-1 and TRBJ2-7; D call uncertain. There are 10 residues in the CDR3. The V end was cut by 5 bases, the J end by 4 bases, with 3 bases between. Germline loops: CDR1 MNHNS, CDR2 SASEGT. CDR3 DNA: TGTGCCAGCAGTTATTACGAGCAGTACTTC. It codes for CASSYYEQYF.

A single count supports this clone. V gene TRBV5-8 combines with J gene TRBJ2-5; 11 nucleotides align to TRBD2. The V and J ends lost 2 bases and 5 bases, in that order; junction bases with no gene match: 8. Per the germline V gene, CDR1 is SGHTS and CDR2 is YDEGEE. The CDR3 is made up of 16 amino acids. The CDR3 coding sequence is TGTGCCAGCAGCTTAATTAGCGGGGGGGCTTGGGAGACCCAGTACTTC. Translated: CASSLISGGAWETQYF.

The rearrangement uses TRBV7-2 and TRBJ2-1; 7 nucleotides agree with TRBD2. Per germline, CDR1 SGHTA and CDR2 FQGNSA. The CDR3 has 18 residues. V trimming: 3 bases; J trimming: 4 bases; junction bases outside the gene matches: 15. This chain's CDR3 is CASSFAKMTSWGYNEQFF. In nucleotides, the CDR3 is TGTGCCAGCAGCTTCGCCAAAATGACTAGCTGGGGATACAATGAGCAGTTCTTC.